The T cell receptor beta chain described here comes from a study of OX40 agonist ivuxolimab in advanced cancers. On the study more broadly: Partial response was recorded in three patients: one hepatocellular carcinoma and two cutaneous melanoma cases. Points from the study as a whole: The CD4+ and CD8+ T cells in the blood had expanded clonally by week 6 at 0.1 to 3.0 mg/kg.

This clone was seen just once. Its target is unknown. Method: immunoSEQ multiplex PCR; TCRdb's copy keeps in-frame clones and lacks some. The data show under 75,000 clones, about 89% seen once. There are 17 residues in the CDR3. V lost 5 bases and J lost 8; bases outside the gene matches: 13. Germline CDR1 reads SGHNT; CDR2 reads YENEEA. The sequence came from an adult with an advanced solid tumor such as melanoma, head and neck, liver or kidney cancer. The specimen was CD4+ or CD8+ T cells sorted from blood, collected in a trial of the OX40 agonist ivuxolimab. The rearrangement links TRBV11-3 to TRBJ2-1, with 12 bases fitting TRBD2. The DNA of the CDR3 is TGTGCCAGCAGCCCTACCCTCGGACTAGCGGGAAGGGATGAGCAGTTCTTC. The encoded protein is CASSPTLGLAGRDEQFF. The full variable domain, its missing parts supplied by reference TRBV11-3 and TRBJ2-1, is EAGVVQSPRYKIIEKKQPVAFWCNPISGHNTLYWYLQNLGQGPELLIRYENEEAVDDSQLPKDRFSAERLKGVDSTLKIQPAELGDSAVYLCASSPTLGLAGRDEQFFGPGTRLTVL.